This is a list of T cell receptor beta chains from one sample in a study of cytomegalovirus exposure and HLA in healthy donors. The method was immunoSEQ multiplex PCR; TCRdb's version includes in-frame clones alone and lacks a portion of them. This sample carries around 110,000 clones, around 80% of them seen once, and the ten largest clones take around 4.5%. The sequenced material came from PBMCs. The receptors originated from a man younger than 40 in good health and CMV-seropositive. Each CDR3 is given without its conserved first and last residue. The D gene is left open where the match is weak. Only some rows state a clone size, as once, few, many or a class for expanded clones.

TRBV5-5 NA TRBD2 ASSPGLAGYNEQF
TRBV5-4 NA TRBD2 ASSWGAGGSTDTQY
TRBV5-1 few NA ASSVSSYEQY
TRBV28 NA NA ASSLSRGVYEQY
TRBV28 few NA ASSSGPKQGSYNEQF
TRBV5-1 NA NA ASSLVRADETQY
TRBV7-6 NA NA ASSREEQETQY
TRBV7-2 few TRBD2 ASSLGLAGGIDTQY
TRBV2 NA TRBD2 ASRTGLAGGSRQF
TRBV9 NA NA ASSIGQSSYEQY
TRBV7-9 NA NA ASSLVGGLGREQY
TRBV9 NA TRBD2 ASSVATAGGYYEQY
TRBV28 NA TRBD2 ASRDVLFGGDTQY
TRBV4-3 NA NA ASSLGQSKSTEAF
TRBV6-1 once NA ASSESLDGNTGELF
TRBV5-5 NA TRBD2 ASSFRLAGFNEQF
TRBV5-6 few NA ASSLSRTEAF
TRBV5-1 NA TRBD2 ASSFSGGAGSEQF
TRBV29-1 NA NA SVEIGSGRGYT
TRBV4-3 NA NA ASSRQVSGFRATNEKLF
TRBV27 NA NA ASSLGITGYEQY
TRBV15 once TRBD2 ATSREMGLAGRNEQF
TRBV2 NA NA ASSERLRGETQY
TRBV28 NA TRBD1 ASSFPTPFLTGAPNTEAF
TRBV7-2 NA TRBD1 ASSLGHRDRGTETQY
TRBV4-1 NA NA ASSQDLTSPGETQY
TRBV2 NA NA ASTGRTNTQY
TRBV7-7 NA TRBD1 ASSPGQDGETQY
TRBV9 NA TRBD2 ASSVSLAGGTDTQY
TRBV5-6 NA NA ASSWGGLSETQY
TRBV5-6 NA NA ASSLTDSGNTIY
TRBV4-3 NA NA ASSQDRNSPQY